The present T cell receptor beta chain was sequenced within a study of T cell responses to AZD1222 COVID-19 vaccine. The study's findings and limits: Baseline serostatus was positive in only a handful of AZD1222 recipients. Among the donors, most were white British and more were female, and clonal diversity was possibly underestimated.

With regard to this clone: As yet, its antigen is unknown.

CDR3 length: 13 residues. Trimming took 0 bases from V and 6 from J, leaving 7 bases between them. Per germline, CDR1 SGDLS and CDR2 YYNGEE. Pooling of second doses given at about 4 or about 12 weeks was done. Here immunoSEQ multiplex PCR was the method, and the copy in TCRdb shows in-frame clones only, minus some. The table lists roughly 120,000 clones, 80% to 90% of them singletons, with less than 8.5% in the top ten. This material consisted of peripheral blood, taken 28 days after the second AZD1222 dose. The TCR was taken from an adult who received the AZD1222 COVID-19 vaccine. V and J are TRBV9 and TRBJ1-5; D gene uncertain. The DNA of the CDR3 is TGTGCCAGCAGCGTAGAGTCCAGTCAGCCCCAGCATTTT. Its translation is CASSVESSQPQHF.